This T cell receptor (beta chain) was documented in a study of cytomegalovirus exposure and HLA in healthy donors. General study results and limits: Subsequent analysis revealed that first-cohort TCR clusters tended to co-occur in the roughly 120 validation repertoires.

TCRdb's copy holds only in-frame clones and misses some; the assay was immunoSEQ multiplex PCR. The sample has approximately 180,000 clones, around 88% seen once; the top ten hold about 1.6%. Trimming pared 4 bases from V and 3 bases from J, leaving 10 bases between. This CDR3 has 13 residues. Per the germline V gene, CDR1 is MNHNS and CDR2 is SASEGT. With respect to this clone: Its antigen is currently unknown.

The receptor was isolated from a woman aged 18 to 35 in good health and CMV-seronegative. The genes are TRBV6-1 and TRBJ2-7; D remains ambiguous. Specimen: PBMCs. The CDR3 sequence: CASSVSHYYEQYF. The CDR3 region has the DNA TGTGCCAGCAGTGTGAGCCATTACTACGAGCAGTACTTC.